Listed below are T cell receptor beta chains from one sample, sequenced in a study of blood T cell repertoires in COVID-19. Sequenced by immunoSEQ multiplex PCR; TCRdb stores in-frame clones only, minus some. The sample records 250,000 or so clones, 84% being singletons. The sample comprised peripheral blood. The receptors stem from a man in his forties or fifties with acute or convalescent COVID-19. Both conserved end residues are trimmed from each CDR3. A D gene is named only where the DNA matches it firmly. Clone size is stated in some rows and not others, as once, few, many or a class when expanded.

cdr3_aa	v_call	j_call	d_call	clone_size	cdr3_length
ASSLNPSLNYEQY	TRBV5-1	TRBJ2-7	-	-	13
ASAGTGRDTQY	TRBV2	TRBJ2-3	TRBD1	-	11
ACKGGDRYSNQPQH	TRBV30	TRBJ1-5	TRBD1	-	14
ASSSVAGPRELF	TRBV27	TRBJ2-2	TRBD2	-	12
ASQEGGSYNEQF	TRBV19	TRBJ2-1	-	once	12
ASSEPDRGDQPQH	TRBV6-1	TRBJ1-5	TRBD1	-	13
ASSPGTDRVNEKLF	TRBV18	TRBJ1-4	TRBD1	-	14
ASSEALRGNHEQY	TRBV2	TRBJ2-7	-	-	13
ASRYSGTDNYGYT	TRBV6-4	TRBJ1-2	TRBD1	-	13
ASSATGGSLADTQY	TRBV9	TRBJ2-3	TRBD1	-	14
ASSLRDQQQY	TRBV11-2	TRBJ2-3	-	-	10
ASSLGRGSVQGVTDTQY	TRBV5-1	TRBJ2-3	TRBD1	-	17
ASSLESSYNEQF	TRBV7-9	TRBJ2-1	-	-	12
ASSITGRGIDEQY	TRBV19	TRBJ2-7	TRBD1	-	13
ASSTGGLYNEQF	TRBV6-5	TRBJ2-1	TRBD1	-	12
ASSDASTGYDEKLF	TRBV2	TRBJ1-4	-	-	14
ASSKDNNYGYT	TRBV7-8	TRBJ1-2	-	-	11
ASSLPSGLHYGYT	TRBV4-1	TRBJ1-2	-	-	13
ALSGGTDTQY	TRBV2	TRBJ2-3	TRBD2	-	10
ASRGAGAPTYEQY	TRBV5-1	TRBJ2-7	-	-	13
ASSLAGTGIADTQY	TRBV18	TRBJ2-3	TRBD1	-	14
ATSTLYPSPQETQY	TRBV15	TRBJ2-5	-	-	14